These 26 T cell receptor beta chains came from one sample sequenced in a study of shared clonotypes between healthy human individuals. Sequenced by immunoSEQ multiplex PCR; TCRdb stores in-frame clones only, minus some. The repertoire has about 1.5 million clones, approximately 97% of them found once; the top ten carry approximately 1%. Specimen: naive CD4+ T cells sorted from blood. Subset noted: CD45RA+ positively selected. The receptors derive from a man aged 25-40 years in good health.

This chain uses TRBV5-1 with TRBJ2-5, with D tentatively TRBD2 (5 bases). Looked up from germline, CDR1 is SGHRS and CDR2 is YFSETQ. V shed 3 bases and J shed 5 bases, with 11 bases lying between them. The CDR3 runs to 13 residues. DNA of the CDR3: TGCGCCAGCAGCTCCGTGAGGGAGGAGACCCAGTACTTC. It specifies CASSSVREETQYF.

The V call is TRBV9, the J call TRBJ2-7, with TRBD2 identical over 9 bases. V lost 0 bases and J lost 5; bases outside the gene matches: 6. CDR3 length: 15 residues. Germline CDR1 and CDR2: SGDLS and YYNGEE. CDR3: CASSVVASGTHEQYF. CDR3 coding DNA: TGTGCCAGCAGCGTAGTGGCTAGCGGGACCCACGAGCAGTACTTC.

As regards this clone: This specimen includes other DNA sequences encoding the same CDR3. This sequence joins TRBV6-5 and TRBJ1-1; D gene uncertain. From germline, CDR1 is MNHEY and CDR2 SVGAGI. V was pared by 6 bases and J by 2 bases, with 10 bases between. This CDR3 is 13 amino acids long. In nucleotides, the CDR3 is TGTGCCAGCAGAGGCCAGGTAAACACTGAAGCTTTCTTT. Translated, it gives CASRGQVNTEAFF.

V and J are TRBV7-6 and TRBJ2-7; 11 bases fit TRBD2. J gave up 0 bases and V 0 bases, and 7 bases lay outside the gene matches. Germline V gene data show CDR1 as SGHVS and CDR2 as FNYEAQ. CDR3 length: 18 amino acids. This chain's CDR3 is CASSLAGTSGYHSYEQYF. In DNA, the CDR3 is TGTGCCAGCAGCTTAGCGGGGACTAGCGGATATCACTCCTACGAGCAGTACTTC.

The V call is TRBV5-8, the J call TRBJ2-7; D ambiguous. The length of the CDR3 is 12 residues. Germline V CDR1 and CDR2: SGHTS, YDEGEE. The V gene lost 4 bases and the J gene lost 9 bases, with 14 bases spanning the gap. The CDR3 sequence is CASSPPNGRQYF. The CDR3 nucleotides read TGTGCCAGCAGCCCGCCCAACGGAAGGCAGTACTTC.

The rearrangement links TRBV6-5 to TRBJ2-1; no firm D call. The CDR3 contains 15 residues. V was cut by 0 bases and J by 8 bases, with 14 bases left in between. Germline-derived CDR1 and CDR2 are MNHEY and SVGAGI. The CDR3 nucleotides are TGTGCCAGCAGTTACTCGATGGATTTTGTATATGAGCAGTTCTTC. Its protein product is CASSYSMDFVYEQFF.

The chain has TRBV4-2 and TRBJ2-7, with 8 bases lining up with TRBD2. This CDR3 region has 17 residues. V lost 4 bases, J lost 2 bases, and 13 bases stayed unmatched. CDR1 LGHNA and CDR2 YNFKEQ come from the germline V gene. CDR3 sequence (DNA): TGTGCCAGCAGCCCCCTACCCCTAGCGGGCCTAACCTACGAGCAGTACTTC. Protein sequence: CASSPLPLAGLTYEQYF.

The CDR3 loop is CASSTFVDAYEQYF. In nucleotides, the CDR3 is TGTGCCAGCAGTACCTTTGTGGACGCCTACGAGCAGTACTTC. V is TRBV7-2 and J is TRBJ2-7; D call uncertain. Germline CDR1 is SGHTA and CDR2 is FQGNSA. The CDR3 totals 14 residues. Deletions cut 6 bases from V and 2 bases from J, with 14 bases between.

The gene calls are TRBV6-5 and TRBJ1-3, with D uncertain. Germline values: CDR1 MNHEY, CDR2 SVGAGI. CDR3 length: 14 amino acids. V gave up 4 bases and J gave up 2 bases, with 9 bases separating them. CDR3 nucleotide sequence: TGTGCCAGCAGTTCACGAAGGGCTGGAAACACCATATATTTT. Amino acids: CASSSRRAGNTIYF.

This clone was seen a single time. The chain joins TRBV18 to TRBJ1-1; D is ambiguous. The CDR3 sequence is 19 residues long. CDR1 KGHSH and CDR2 LQKENI come from the germline V gene. V lost 3 bases to trimming and J lost 1 base, with 24 bases between them. The chain's CDR3 is CASSPNFYRERPWNTEAFF. The CDR3 DNA reads TGTGCCAGCTCACCGAACTTTTATAGGGAGCGACCGTGGAACACTGAAGCTTTCTTT.

The chain couples TRBV5-1 to TRBJ2-5; unclear D gene. The CDR3 has 16 amino acids. Between the trimmed V and J ends, which lost 2 bases and 2 bases, there was a span of 16 bases. CDR1 and CDR2 from the germline V gene are SGHRS and YFSETQ. CDR3 residues: CASSFVPPDGQETQYF. For the CDR3, the DNA is TGCGCCAGCAGCTTTGTACCACCGGACGGGCAAGAGACCCAGTACTTC.

Of note for this clone: The sample carries other DNA sequences with the same CDR3. The rearrangement joins TRBV28 to TRBJ1-4; D call uncertain. The ends were cut back, 6 bases at V and 3 bases at J, with 2 bases in the middle. The CDR3 spans 11 residues. Per the germline V gene, CDR1 is MDHEN and CDR2 is SYDVKM. The CDR3 region is CASSPNEKLFF. The DNA for the CDR3 is TGTGCCAGCAGCCCTAATGAAAAACTGTTTTTT.

The J gene is TRBJ2-3, the V gene TRBV29-1, with 9 positions matching TRBD1. This CDR3 has 15 amino acids. The junction had 6 bases not matched to a gene; V was cut back by 5 bases and J by 0 bases. The germline CDR1 and CDR2 sequences are SQVTM and ANQGSEA. CDR3 sequence (DNA): TGCAGCGTTATAGGGGGGACAGGGAGCACAGATACGCAGTATTTT. Translating it yields CSVIGGTGSTDTQYF.

V usage is TRBV6-6 and J usage is TRBJ1-5; TRBD1 aligns across 7 bases. The CDR3 length is 15 residues. V gave up 6 bases and J gave up 6 bases; unmatched junction bases: 11. CDR1 is MNHNY, CDR2 SVGAGI, per germline (reference sequence). As DNA, the CDR3 is TGTGCCAGCAGCACCGGAGGGGGCGTTGGTCAGCCCCAGCATTTT. Encoded protein: CASSTGGGVGQPQHF.

A remark on this clone: This sample also contains other DNA sequences that code for the same CDR3. The chain carries TRBV5-1 and TRBJ2-5, with D possibly being TRBD1 (7 bases). CDR3 length: 13 amino acids. Trimming stripped 4 bases from V and 4 bases from J, with 11 bases between. Germline CDR1 SGHRS, CDR2 YFSETQ. Here the CDR3 DNA reads TGCGCCAGCAGCATTCAGGGGGGAGAGACCCAGTACTTC. Translation: CASSIQGGETQYF.

V usage is TRBV29-1 and J usage is TRBJ2-1, with 7 bases matching TRBD2. J was trimmed by 7 bases and V by 5 bases; bases with no gene match: 5. Germline loops: CDR1 SQVTM, CDR2 ANQGSEA. The CDR3 runs to 12 residues. CDR3 in amino acids: CSVILALNEQFF. The CDR3 DNA is TGCAGCGTTATACTAGCGTTGAATGAGCAGTTCTTC.

V and J are TRBV6-1 and TRBJ2-1, with D possibly matching TRBD2 (6 bases). The CDR3 has 12 amino acids. Trimming took 8 bases from V and 5 from J, leaving 10 bases between them. Germline loops: CDR1 MNHNS, CDR2 SASEGT. The chain's CDR3 is CASRRGNNEQFF. The CDR3 DNA reads TGTGCCAGCCGGAGGGGAAACAATGAGCAGTTCTTC.

The chain has TRBV7-6 and TRBJ2-2; 7 bases map to TRBD2. The ends lost 5 bases at V and 2 bases at J; junction bases unmatched: 11. This CDR3 comprises 17 residues. Per germline, CDR1 SGHVS and CDR2 FNYEAQ. The CDR3 loop reads CASSPRGVSVNTGELFF. As DNA, the CDR3 is TGTGCCAGCAGCCCCCGGGGGGTGTCGGTAAACACCGGGGAGCTGTTTTTT.

The chain combines TRBV11-2 with TRBJ2-7, with 10 positions matching TRBD2. The ends lost 5 bases at V and 4 bases at J; junction bases unmatched: 11. The length of the CDR3 is 16 residues. The germline CDR1 and CDR2 sequences are SGHAT and FQNNGV. CDR3 protein: CASSLATSGIWYEQYF. CDR3 in DNA: TGTGCCAGCAGCCTCGCCACTAGCGGGATTTGGTACGAGCAGTACTTC.

V gene TRBV5-1 combines with J gene TRBJ1-4; D unresolved. Looked up from germline, CDR1 is SGHRS and CDR2 is YFSETQ. CDR3 size: 15 residues. Trimming stripped 0 bases from V and 4 bases from J, with 10 bases between. The CDR3 is CASSLAGTSNEKLFF. CDR3 sequence (DNA): TGCGCCAGCAGCTTGGCCGGCACAAGTAATGAAAAACTGTTTTTT.

The V call is TRBV28, the J call TRBJ2-7; TRBD1 might be the D (6 bases). Trimming removed 10 bases from V and 0 bases from J, with 22 bases in between. The CDR3 extends over 16 amino acids. CDR1 is MDHEN and CDR2 is SYDVKM in the germline V gene. The CDR3 region has the DNA TGTGCCACCTCGTTGAAGGGGACACTTCCCTCCTACGAGCAGTACTTC. It codes for CATSLKGTLPSYEQYF.

V is TRBV5-1 and J is TRBJ1-5; D is uncertain. Germline-derived CDR1 and CDR2 are SGHRS and YFSETQ. This CDR3 is 15 amino acids long. The V end lost 0 bases, the J end lost 2 bases, and 9 bases lay between the germline ends. CDR3 in amino acids: CASSLAGHGNQPQHF. CDR3 in DNA: TGCGCCAGCAGCTTGGCTGGGCACGGCAATCAGCCCCAGCATTTT.

The chain links TRBV28 to TRBJ2-2; D might be TRBD2 (6 bases). V shed 2 bases and J shed 2 bases, with 15 bases lying between them. Germline loops: CDR1 MDHEN, CDR2 SYDVKM. CDR3 length equals 17 residues. CDR3 protein: CASSLGGLGRNTGELFF. The CDR3 DNA follows: TGTGCCAGCAGTTTAGGGGGGTTGGGGAGAAACACCGGGGAGCTGTTTTTT.

This chain uses TRBV28 with TRBJ2-7; D uncertain. Germline loops: CDR1 MDHEN, CDR2 SYDVKM. The V end lost 7 bases, the J end lost 5 bases, and 15 bases lay between the germline ends. CDR3 length equals 13 residues. The CDR3 bases are TGTGCCAGCAACCCGGGTGTGGCCCACGAGCAGTACTTC. Protein sequence: CASNPGVAHEQYF.

This chain joins TRBV18 and TRBJ2-1; D possibly corresponds to TRBD1 (6 bases). From germline, CDR1 is KGHSH and CDR2 LQKENI. Trimming removed 6 bases at V and 0 bases at J, with 12 bases between. This CDR3 region has 15 residues. The CDR3 DNA reads as TGTGCCAGCTCCCAGGGGCCTAACTCCTACAATGAGCAGTTCTTC. It encodes CASSQGPNSYNEQFF. Together with reference TRBV18 and TRBJ2-1, the CDR3 gives the full variable domain: NAGVMQNPRHLVRRRGQEARLRCSPMKGHSHVYWYRQLPEEGLKFMVYLQKENIIDESGMPKERFSAEFPKEGPSILRIQQVVRGDSAAYFCASSQGPNSYNEQFFGPGTRLTVL.

This chain joins TRBV5-1 and TRBJ1-1; no clear D gene. Between the trimmed V and J ends, which lost 0 bases and 4 bases, there was a span of 10 bases. CDR1 and CDR2 (germline): SGHRS, YFSETQ. The CDR3 covers 14 residues. The CDR3 region is CASSLGQAPTEAFF. The CDR3 DNA is TGCGCCAGCAGCTTGGGCCAGGCGCCCACTGAAGCTTTCTTT.